Listed here are 31 T cell receptor beta chains from one sample, sequenced in a study of cytomegalovirus exposure and HLA in healthy donors. Use of 60 Vbeta and 13 Jbeta primers characterized the PCR. Data came from immunoSEQ multiplex PCR; TCRdb stores just in-frame clones and leaves some out. The table has about 110,000 clones, around 79% seen once. The source material was PBMCs. Every receptor here comes from a man in his 60s in good health and CMV-seronegative.

This clone was observed a few times. The rearrangement links TRBV1 to TRBJ2-3; no check of the table's D call, TRBD1, against the DNA was made. TRBV1 represents a pseudogene. This CDR3 spans 20 amino acids. CDR3 nucleotides: TGCACCAGCAGCCAAGATCCATCCCACGAACGACAGGGTAACACAGATACGCAGTATTTT. Residues: CTSSQDPSHERQGNTDTQYF.

This chain links TRBV15 with TRBJ1-4; D remains ambiguous. Per the germline V gene, CDR1 is LNHNV and CDR2 is YYDKDF (reference sequence). This CDR3 contains 16 residues. The V and J ends lost 1 base and 12 bases respectively, with 21 bases between them. The CDR3 loop is CATSRAGRGSLRELFF. The CDR3 nucleotides read TGTGCCACCAGCAGAGCTGGCCGGGGATCCCTCCGTGAACTGTTTTTT.

This clone has only a few counts. The chain is built from TRBV30 and TRBJ2-7, with D possibly matching TRBD1 (6 bases). The length of the CDR3 is 12 residues. From germline, CDR1 is GTSNPN and CDR2 SVGIG (reference sequence). Trimming took 5 bases from V and 4 from J, leaving 12 bases between them. CDR3 in DNA: TGTGCCTGGTCTCAGGGGACGTACGAGCAGTACTTC. It translates to CAWSQGTYEQYF.

The chain recombines TRBV15 with TRBJ1-2; D uncertain. Between the trimmed V and J ends, which lost 1 base and 9 bases, there was a span of 9 bases. Germline V gene data show CDR1 as LNHNV and CDR2 as YYDKDF (reference sequence). The CDR3 is made up of 12 amino acids. The CDR3 spells CATSRVSTSYTF. The CDR3 DNA is TGTGCCACCAGCAGAGTCTCTACTAGCTACACCTTC.

This clone was seen only once. The chain couples TRBV7-3 to TRBJ2-7; TRBD1 matches 8 bases. V lost 1 base to trimming and J lost 4 bases; unmatched junction nucleotides: 6. Germline assignment: CDR1 SGHTA and CDR2 FQGTGA. The CDR3 extends over 15 amino acids. This CDR3 is CASSLMGQALYEQYF. The DNA of the CDR3 is TGTGCCAGCAGCTTAATGGGACAGGCCTTATACGAGCAGTACTTC.

The chain employs TRBV7-2 and TRBJ1-2, with D tentatively TRBD1 (6 bases). The V end was cut by 5 bases, the J end by 10 bases, with 23 bases between. CDR3 length: 15 residues. Germline CDR1 and CDR2: SGHTA and FQGNSA. CDR3: CASSAYRDTPETYTF. The CDR3 nucleotides are TGTGCCAGCAGCGCATACCGGGACACTCCAGAAACCTACACCTTC.

The chain carries TRBV6-1 and TRBJ2-1; 7 nucleotides match TRBD1. Germline-derived CDR1 and CDR2 are MNHNS and SASEGT. With V trimmed by 4 bases and J by 7 bases, 7 bases remained unmatched. CDR3 length equals 14 residues. The CDR3 bases are TGTGCCAGCAGTGGGCCGGACAGGAATAATGAGCAGTTCTTC. Encoded protein: CASSGPDRNNEQFF.

V gene TRBV7-3 combines with J gene TRBJ2-2, with D perhaps matching TRBD2 (6 bases). Germline CDR1 is SGHTA and CDR2 is FQGTGA. The CDR3 has 16 residues. V was trimmed by 4 bases and J by 4 bases, leaving 16 bases between them. CDR3 protein: CASSSNPGGSTGELFF. CDR3 sequence (DNA): TGTGCCAGCAGCTCAAACCCCGGGGGTAGCACCGGGGAGCTGTTTTTT.

The genes are TRBV28 and TRBJ1-1, with 7 bases fitting TRBD1. Germline values: CDR1 MDHEN, CDR2 SYDVKM. This CDR3 has 14 amino acids. Trimming removed 6 bases from V and 10 bases from J; junction bases left unmatched: 14. The CDR3 DNA follows: TGTGCCAGCAGCCCCGGGACAGCCTACATGGGAGCTTTCTTT. It encodes CASSPGTAYMGAFF.

This sequence joins TRBV5-1 and TRBJ1-2; TRBD1 matches at 7 bases. V lost 4 bases, J lost 2 bases, and 5 bases stayed unmatched. This CDR3 region has 14 residues. CDR1 and CDR2 from the germline V gene are SGHRS and YFSETQ. As DNA, the CDR3 is TGCGCCAGCAGCCCGGACAGGACCAACTATGGCTACACCTTC. This sequence encodes CASSPDRTNYGYTF.

V and J are TRBV7-2 and TRBJ1-5; D is unresolved. The germline V gene encodes CDR1 SGHTA and CDR2 FQGNSA. V lost 5 bases to trimming and J lost 0 bases, with 8 bases between them. The CDR3 totals 14 residues. The CDR3 bases are TGTGCCAGCAGCACCACTTATAGCAATCAGCCCCAGCATTTT. Its protein is CASSTTYSNQPQHF. The full variable domain, with the rest looked up from reference TRBV7-2 and TRBJ1-5, is GAGVSQSPSNKVTEKGKDVELRCDPISGHTALYWYRQSLGQGLEFLIYFQGNSAPDKSGLPSDRFSAERTGGSVSTLTIQRTQQEDSAVYLCASSTTYSNQPQHFGDGTRLSIL.

This chain joins TRBV5-1 and TRBJ2-1; 14 nucleotides agree with TRBD2. V shed 0 bases, J shed 3 bases, and the junction held 8 bases outside the gene matches. Germline V CDR1 and CDR2: SGHRS, YFSETQ. This CDR3 spans 19 amino acids. The DNA for the CDR3 is TGCGCCAGCAGCTTGGGGACTAGCGGGGGGTCCGGGATCTACAATGAGCAGTTCTTC. It codes for CASSLGTSGGSGIYNEQFF.

The chain is built from TRBV13 and TRBJ1-1, with D possibly matching TRBD1 (5 bases). CDR1 and CDR2 from the germline V gene are PRHDT and FYEKMQ (reference sequence). V was trimmed by 0 bases and J by 6 bases, leaving 11 bases between them. CDR3 length: 14 residues. The CDR3 nucleotides read TGTGCCAGCAGCTTAGGGGCGGGGACGCCTGAAGCTTTCTTT. Amino acid sequence: CASSLGAGTPEAFF.

This chain uses TRBV9 with TRBJ1-1; 7 nucleotides match TRBD1. Germline lookup yields CDR1 SGDLS and CDR2 YYNGEE. This CDR3 is built from 15 residues. V gave up 6 bases and J gave up 1 base; unmatched junction bases: 9. The CDR3, as DNA: TGTGCCAGCACCCCTATACAGGGGCAGAACACTGAAGCTTTCTTT. This encodes CASTPIQGQNTEAFF.

The rearrangement uses TRBV27 and TRBJ2-1, with 11 nucleotides matching TRBD1. The V and J ends lost 10 bases and 0 bases, in that order; junction bases with no gene match: 17. The CDR3 runs 19 residues. CDR1 is MNHEY and CDR2 is SMNVEV in the germline V gene (reference sequence). CDR3 region: CATTSRTGGAPSSYNEQFF. Written as DNA, the CDR3 is TGTGCCACCACATCCCGGACAGGGGGCGCCCCAAGCTCCTACAATGAGCAGTTCTTC.

V is TRBV5-6 and J is TRBJ2-7; a possible D gene is TRBD2 (5 bases). Per germline, CDR1 SGHDT and CDR2 YYEEEE. The length of the CDR3 is 12 residues. Trimming removed 3 bases from V and 4 bases from J, with 8 bases in between. The DNA for the CDR3 is TGTGCCAGCAGCTCGGCGGGTTACGAGCAGTACTTC. Protein sequence: CASSSAGYEQYF.

This chain connects TRBV28 to TRBJ1-1, with D uncertain. The CDR3 consists of 14 residues. The germline gives CDR1 MDHEN, CDR2 SYDVKM. Trimming removed 11 bases from V and 1 base from J, with 17 bases in between. The CDR3 loop reads CAGTSPGGNTEAFF. The CDR3 nucleotides read TGTGCCGGCACCTCCCCCGGAGGGAACACTGAAGCTTTCTTT.

The V call is TRBV7-2, the J call TRBJ1-2; unclear D gene. Per the germline V gene, CDR1 is SGHTA and CDR2 is FQGNSA. The ends were cut back, 4 bases at V and 3 bases at J, with 12 bases in the middle. There are 14 residues in the CDR3. The DNA for the CDR3 is TGTGCCAGCAGCTCCGGTGCGGGTGACTATGGCTACACCTTC. It codes for CASSSGAGDYGYTF.

This clone appeared a few times. The chain employs TRBV4-3 and TRBJ1-1; D might be TRBD1 (5 bases). Germline CDR1 and CDR2: LGHNA and YSLEER. Deletions cut 1 base from V and 6 bases from J, with 21 bases between. CDR3 size: 17 residues. The CDR3 sequence is CASSQGRGAGGVAEAFF. The CDR3 DNA sequence: TGCGCCAGCAGCCAAGGGAGGGGAGCCGGGGGGGTAGCTGAAGCTTTCTTT.

The chain joins TRBV6-1 to TRBJ1-4; a possible D gene is TRBD1 (5 bases). Trimming left V 10 bases short and J 8 bases short, with 20 bases between. The CDR3 has 14 amino acids. CDR1 is MNHNS, CDR2 SASEGT, per germline. The CDR3 sequence is CATLTPVKGEKLFF. The CDR3, as DNA: TGTGCCACCTTAACACCGGTGAAGGGGGAAAAACTGTTTTTT.

The chain links TRBV6-5 to TRBJ1-2; the D gene is possibly TRBD1 (6 bases). The germline V gene has CDR1 MNHEY and CDR2 SVGAGI. Trimming removed 5 bases at V and 3 bases at J, with 10 bases between. The CDR3 is 13 residues long. The CDR3 region is CASSPQGDYGYTF. For the CDR3, the DNA is TGTGCCAGCAGTCCACAGGGTGACTATGGCTACACCTTC.

V gene TRBV6-1 combines with J gene TRBJ2-5, with D unresolved. Germline V gene data show CDR1 as MNHNS and CDR2 as SASEGT. Deletions cut 6 bases from V and 3 bases from J, with 17 bases between. This CDR3 is 15 amino acids long. CDR3 sequence: CASRGPQNWEETQYF. The CDR3 bases are TGTGCCAGCAGGGGCCCGCAGAATTGGGAAGAGACCCAGTACTTC.

The chain uses TRBV5-6 and TRBJ1-2, with D possibly TRBD1 on 5 matching bases. V shed 1 base and J shed 8 bases, with 12 bases lying between them. This CDR3 has 13 amino acids. CDR1 is SGHDT, CDR2 YYEEEE, per germline. The CDR3 DNA sequence: TGTGCCAGCAGCTTGCGCAGGGCGGGAGGCTACACCTTC. This translates into CASSLRRAGGYTF.

The DNA for the CDR3 is TGTGCCAGCAGCGCCGGGACTTTCTACAATGAGCAGTTCTTC. Translating gives CASSAGTFYNEQFF. This chain links TRBV7-3 with TRBJ2-1, with D perhaps matching TRBD2 (6 bases). Trimming took off 5 bases at V and 3 bases at J, with 11 bases between the two ends. The CDR3 is made up of 14 amino acids. In germline, CDR1 is SGHTA, CDR2 FQGTGA.

This chain links TRBV5-1 with TRBJ2-1, with 7 bases aligning to TRBD2. CDR3 length equals 16 residues. V lost 4 bases, J lost 4 bases, and 11 bases stayed unmatched. Germline lookup yields CDR1 SGHRS and CDR2 YFSETQ. DNA for the CDR3: TGCGCCAGCAGCGCCGGAAGCGGGGCTATTTACAATGAGCAGTTCTTC. This codes for CASSAGSGAIYNEQFF.

The J gene is TRBJ2-5, the V gene TRBV11-3, with 7 positions matching TRBD1. V dropped 5 bases and J dropped 2; count of bases not matched to a gene: 5. Germline-derived CDR1 and CDR2 are SGHNT and YENEEA. The CDR3 has 14 amino acids. DNA for the CDR3: TGTGCCAGCAGCCCTACGACAGGGCAAGAGACCCAGTACTTC. Translated: CASSPTTGQETQYF.

This rearrangement joins TRBV5-8 to TRBJ1-1; 8 bases are a match to TRBD1. Unmatched junction bases numbered 9, after V lost 9 bases and J lost 5 bases. The CDR3 contains 13 residues. The germline V gene has CDR1 SGHTS and CDR2 YDEGEE. The CDR3 loop is CATPRTGRTEAFF. CDR3 nucleotide sequence: TGTGCCACCCCAAGGACAGGGCGGACTGAAGCTTTCTTT.

This rearrangement joins TRBV6-5 to TRBJ1-2; 8 bases fit TRBD1. CDR1 is MNHEY, CDR2 SVGAGI, per germline. V was clipped by 4 bases and J by 6 bases; unmatched bases: 10. This CDR3 contains 15 residues. The CDR3 is CASSFDRGASDGYTF. CDR3 coding DNA: TGTGCCAGCAGTTTCGACAGGGGCGCATCGGATGGCTACACCTTC.

The V call is TRBV6-5, the J call TRBJ2-1, with 8 nucleotides matching TRBD1. The length of the CDR3 is 15 residues. The germline gives CDR1 MNHEY, CDR2 SVGAGI. The junction had 10 bases not matched to a gene; V was cut back by 5 bases and J by 7 bases. The CDR3 protein is CASSAGGAGRNEQFF. The DNA for the CDR3 is TGTGCCAGCAGTGCAGGGGGCGCAGGTAGGAATGAGCAGTTCTTC.

The J gene is TRBJ1-6, the V gene TRBV27, with TRBD1 as a possible D gene (5 bases). Germline V gene lookup returns CDR1 MNHEY and CDR2 SMNVEV (reference sequence). V was pared by 5 bases and J by 3 bases, with 20 bases between. The CDR3 runs to 18 residues. CDR3 nucleotides: TGTGCCAGCAGTCTCCATCTGGGGAGGGGCGGCTATAATTCACCCCTCCACTTT. Translating gives CASSLHLGRGGYNSPLHF.

The CDR3 DNA reads as TGTGCCAGCAGCGAGGGAGACAGGGGGAGGAATTCACCCCTCCACTTT. Encoded protein: CASSEGDRGRNSPLHF. The chain couples TRBV7-2 to TRBJ1-6, with TRBD1 identical over 9 bases. Germline V CDR1 and CDR2: SGHTA, FQGNSA. Trimming took 5 bases from V and 7 from J; bases not matched to a gene: 9. CDR3 length: 16 residues.